The next 30 T cell receptor beta chains were all read from a single sample in a study of T-cell memory formation after mild COVID-19. TCRdb redid the calling of the 5' RACE reads with MiXCR, one entry per CDR3 protein. The sample carries about 14,000 distinct CDR3 sequences, 16% recorded once. The specimen was PBMCs or a T cell subset sorted from them (not recorded which). The receptors were gathered from a man younger than 35 who had mild COVID-19 (a few samples of this study predate the infection). Cell type and time point are not known.

In its sample, this clonotype was seen many times. The V call is TRBV12-3 or TRBV12-4, the J call TRBJ1-2; a weak D match, TRBD1 (5 bases). V shed 6 bases and J shed 12 bases, with 20 bases lying between them. CDR3 size: 13 residues. Here the CDR3 DNA reads TGTGCCAGCAGCAGGGACCGGCCTCTTTTAGACACCTTC. Translated, it gives CASSRDRPLLDTF.

This clonotype has at least ten counts. The V call is TRBV11-2, the J call TRBJ2-1; D is perhaps TRBD2 (7 bases). Trimming left V 5 bases short and J 4 bases short, with 15 bases between. In germline, CDR1 is SGHAT, CDR2 FQNNGV. The CDR3 totals 15 residues. CDR3 coding DNA: TGTGCCAGCAGCCCTCGGGGGGCGGCATACAATGAGCAGTTCTTC. This codes for CASSPRGAAYNEQFF.

This clonotype was picked up a small number of times. This rearrangement joins TRBV6-5 to TRBJ1-1, with TRBD1 as a possible D gene (5 bases). Between the trimmed V and J ends, which lost 6 bases and 6 bases, there was a span of 11 bases. Germline loops: CDR1 MNHEY, CDR2 SVGAGI. The CDR3 sequence is 12 residues long. Here the CDR3 reads CASSRRDAEAFF. The CDR3, as DNA: TGTGCCAGCAGCCGCCGGGACGCTGAAGCTTTCTTT.

The gene calls are TRBV27 and TRBJ2-6; D not resolved. The germline V gene encodes CDR1 MNHEY and CDR2 SMNVEV (reference sequence). V was cut by 1 base and J by 0 bases, with 16 bases left in between. This CDR3 has 19 amino acids. The CDR3 sequence is CASSLFGRFTFSGANVLTF. CDR3 nucleotide sequence: TGTGCCAGCAGTTTATTCGGCAGGTTTACCTTCTCTGGGGCCAACGTCCTGACTTTC.

This clonotype was seen many times. The genes are TRBV6-5 and TRBJ1-1; D is unclear. This CDR3 has 13 amino acids. Per germline, CDR1 MNHEY and CDR2 SVGAGI. Trimming shortened V by 5 bases and J by 0 bases, and 7 bases separated the two germline ends. The CDR3 region has the DNA TGTGCCAGCAGTCACCACTTGAACACTGAAGCTTTCTTT. This encodes CASSHHLNTEAFF.

A few counts support this clonotype. The V gene is TRBV5-5, the J gene TRBJ2-3; 9 bases fit TRBD1. CDR1 SGHKS and CDR2 YYEKEE come from the germline V gene (reference sequence). Losses at the gene ends were 4 bases for V and 2 bases for J; bases not matched to a gene: 11. The CDR3 has 17 amino acids. The CDR3 is CASSTLRDRVPTDTQYF. CDR3 coding DNA: TGTGCCAGCAGCACCCTAAGGGACAGGGTCCCCACAGATACGCAGTATTTT.

Judged by abundance, this clonotype is medium-sized (0.01 to 0.1%). V usage is TRBV29-1 and J usage is TRBJ2-7; D is ambiguous. CDR3 length equals 12 residues. The germline V gene encodes CDR1 SQVTM and CDR2 ANQGSEA. V lost 4 bases and J 1 base, leaving 8 bases between the germline ends. The chain's CDR3 is CSVGDTSYEQYF. The CDR3 DNA follows: TGCAGCGTTGGGGATACATCCTACGAGCAGTACTTC.

The table lists this clonotype with many counts. J is TRBJ1-2 and V is TRBV25-1; D not resolved. Germline assignment: CDR1 MGHDK and CDR2 SYGVNS. V was shortened by 1 base and J by 8 bases, with 23 bases between the two germline ends. The CDR3 consists of 17 residues. The CDR3 spells CASSESAVIERVRGYTF. In nucleotides, the CDR3 is TGTGCCAGCAGTGAATCGGCAGTCATAGAAAGGGTGCGCGGCTACACCTTC.

Ten or more counts support this clonotype. The chain has TRBV2 and TRBJ2-7; TRBD1 might be the D (6 bases). V was clipped by 8 bases and J by 7 bases, with 12 bases between them. This CDR3 contains 11 residues. The germline V gene encodes CDR1 SNHLY and CDR2 FYNNEI. In nucleotides, the CDR3 is TGTGCCAGCCTCCGGACAGATGAGCAGTACGTC. This encodes CASLRTDEQYV.

The rearrangement uses TRBV12-3 or TRBV12-4 and TRBJ1-1; D is undetermined. There are 11 residues in the CDR3. Deletions cut 5 bases from V and 10 bases from J, with 11 bases between. DNA of the CDR3: TGTGCCAGCAGTCCCGCGGGTAGAGCTTTCTTT. This gives the protein CASSPAGRAFF.

This clonotype is deemed medium-sized. The rearrangement uses TRBV19 and TRBJ1-2; TRBD1 might be the D (5 bases). Germline CDR1 and CDR2: LNHDA and SQIVND (reference sequence). Between the trimmed V and J ends, which lost 6 bases and 0 bases, there was a span of 14 bases. The CDR3 loop spans 15 amino acids. The CDR3 nucleotides read TGTGCCAGTAGAATGTTCCAGGGAGCTAACTATGGCTACACCTTC. Encoded protein: CASRMFQGANYGYTF.

The CDR3, as DNA: TGTGCCAGCAGCGTAGGGGGCATGAACACCGGGGAGCTGTTTTTT. It specifies CASSVGGMNTGELFF. The chain has TRBV9 and TRBJ2-2; D is possibly TRBD1 (5 bases). The CDR3 consists of 15 residues. Germline CDR1 reads SGDLS; CDR2 reads YYNGEE. Trimming cost V 0 bases and J 1 base, with 7 bases left between them.

V and J are TRBV5-1 and TRBJ2-1; 10 positions match TRBD1. After removal of 3 bases from V and 4 bases from J, the junction contained 4 bases not matched to a gene. CDR3 length: 15 residues. Germline V gene sequence: CDR1 SGHRS, CDR2 YFSETQ. The CDR3, as DNA: TGCGCCAGCAGCTCCCGGGACAGGGGATACAATGAGCAGTTCTTC. It specifies CASSSRDRGYNEQFF.

This clonotype showed up just a few times. V usage is TRBV6-5 and J usage is TRBJ2-1, with D perhaps given as TRBD1 or TRBD2 (5 bases each). Germline CDR1 MNHEY, CDR2 SVGAGI. This CDR3 has 16 residues. V dropped 6 bases and J dropped 0 bases, with 15 bases sitting between them. The CDR3 reads CASRSGTVSSYNEQFF. The CDR3 region has the DNA TGTGCCAGCAGGTCCGGGACGGTAAGCTCCTACAATGAGCAGTTCTTC.

This clonotype was counted only a few times. This chain joins TRBV7-6 and TRBJ1-1; D uncertain. V was cut by 5 bases and J by 11 bases, with 21 bases left in between. The CDR3 is 14 amino acids. Germline V lookup: CDR1 SGHVS, CDR2 FNYEAQ. CDR3 nucleotide sequence: TGTGCCAGCAGCCCCCAGAGACCCCCTACGGCGGCTTTCTTT. Protein sequence: CASSPQRPPTAAFF.

The V call is TRBV4-1, the J call TRBJ1-1, with TRBD1 matching over 7 bases. Germline assignment: CDR1 MGHRA and CDR2 YSYEKL. The V segment lost 4 bases and the J segment 5 bases; nucleotides outside the gene matches: 7. CDR3 size: 14 residues. CDR3 residues: CASSLTGVSTEAFF. CDR3 coding DNA: TGCGCCAGCAGCCTTACAGGGGTTTCGACTGAAGCTTTCTTT.

This clonotype was observed a few times. This rearrangement joins TRBV4-1 to TRBJ2-4, with D perhaps TRBD1 or TRBD2 (5 bases each). The ends were cut back, 2 bases at V and 6 bases at J, with 17 bases in the middle. CDR1 is MGHRA, CDR2 YSYEKL, per germline. This CDR3 is 16 amino acids long. The CDR3 reads CASSQWGLLGRNIQYF. DNA for the CDR3: TGCGCCAGCAGCCAATGGGGCCTTTTGGGGAGAAACATTCAGTACTTC.

This clonotype was seen repeatedly, ten times or more. CDR3 amino acids: CASSSAGPRNEQFF. In nucleotides, the CDR3 is TGCGCCAGCAGCTCTGCGGGACCGCGCAATGAGCAGTTCTTC. J is TRBJ2-1 and V is TRBV5-1; the D gene is possibly TRBD2 (6 bases). The germline CDR1 and CDR2 sequences are SGHRS and YFSETQ. This CDR3 spans 14 amino acids. V was clipped by 3 bases and J by 6 bases, with 13 bases between them.

This clonotype was counted between two and nine times. This chain connects TRBV7-9 to TRBJ1-1, with TRBD1 matching 7 bases. This CDR3 has 15 amino acids. Germline CDR1 is SEHNR and CDR2 is FQNEAQ (reference sequence). V lost 4 bases and J lost 0; bases outside the gene matches: 5. The CDR3 bases are TGTGCCAGCAGCTCCTACAGGGGACTGAACACTGAAGCTTTCTTT. Protein sequence: CASSSYRGLNTEAFF.

The chain combines TRBV4-2 with TRBJ1-1; no clear D. The length of the CDR3 is 17 residues. With 0 bases removed from V and 0 bases from J, the gap between germline ends came to 14 bases. Germline-derived CDR1 and CDR2 are LGHNA and YNFKEQ. This chain's CDR3 is CASSQEHSAPLNTEAFF. CDR3 DNA sequence: TGTGCCAGCAGCCAAGAGCACTCGGCCCCCTTGAACACTGAAGCTTTCTTT.

This clonotype has just a few counts. The V call is TRBV15, the J call TRBJ2-7; possible D gene TRBD2, 5 bases. The CDR3 sequence is 13 residues long. Looked up from germline, CDR1 is LNHNV and CDR2 is YYDKDF (reference sequence). Trimming took 0 bases from V and 5 from J, leaving 8 bases between them. CDR3 bases: TGTGCCACCAGCAGAGATGACTACCACGAGCAGTACGTC. The encoded protein is CATSRDDYHEQYV.

The table lists this clonotype with a few counts. This rearrangement joins TRBV11-3 to TRBJ2-2, with TRBD1 as a possible D gene (5 bases). This CDR3 has 14 amino acids. The germline V gene has CDR1 SGHNT and CDR2 YENEEA. V lost 5 bases and J lost 6, with 13 bases in between. The CDR3 loop reads CASSQGQGAGELFF. As DNA, the CDR3 is TGTGCCAGCAGCCAGGGCCAGGGCGCCGGGGAGCTGTTTTTT.

This clonotype appeared many times. The rearrangement links TRBV2 to TRBJ2-6, with 9 bases aligning to TRBD1. V lost 7 bases and J lost 1; bases outside the gene matches: 8. Germline-derived CDR1 and CDR2 are SNHLY and FYNNEI. The length of the CDR3 is 17 residues. The CDR3 protein is CASILGQGMSGANVLTF. The CDR3 DNA is TGTGCCAGCATATTGGGACAGGGTATGTCTGGGGCCAACGTCCTGACTTTC.

Ten or more counts support this clonotype. Here the CDR3 reads CAIRPGQGLQETQYF. In DNA form, the CDR3 reads TGTGCCATCAGGCCGGGACAGGGCCTTCAAGAGACCCAGTACTTC. This sequence joins TRBV10-3 and TRBJ2-5; TRBD1 agrees at 9 bases. The length of the CDR3 is 15 residues. J was trimmed by 2 bases and V by 6 bases; bases with no gene match: 7. Germline values: CDR1 ENHRY, CDR2 SYGVKD.

This clonotype has only a few counts. V and J are TRBV7-9 and TRBJ1-3; D unresolved. Germline V gene lookup returns CDR1 SEHNR and CDR2 FQNEAQ (reference sequence). With 4 bases removed from V and 4 bases from J, the gap between germline ends came to 8 bases. The CDR3 sequence is 13 residues long. The CDR3 DNA is TGTGCCAGCAGCTCACTGGCGGGAAACACCATATATTTT. This gives the protein CASSSLAGNTIYF.

V is TRBV15 and J is TRBJ1-4, with unresolved D. Germline assignment: CDR1 LNHNV and CDR2 YYDKDF (reference sequence). This CDR3 has 12 amino acids. Trimming left V 3 bases short and J 10 bases short, with 9 bases between. The chain's CDR3 is CATSSLSGKLFF. The DNA for the CDR3 is TGTGCCACCAGCAGTCTTTCAGGAAAACTGTTTTTT.

The sample holds many counts of this clonotype. This chain joins TRBV5-4 and TRBJ2-7; tentatively, D is TRBD2 (7 bases). This CDR3 region has 18 residues. The germline V gene has CDR1 SGHNT and CDR2 YYREEE (reference sequence). Trimming took off 1 base at V and 0 bases at J, with 20 bases between the two ends. The CDR3 sequence: CASSLPPGEGLSSYEQYF. CDR3 bases: TGTGCCAGCAGCTTGCCCCCAGGGGAGGGCTTAAGCTCCTACGAGCAGTACTTC.

This clonotype is labeled as medium-sized. The chain is built from TRBV12-3 or TRBV12-4 and TRBJ1-2; D is ambiguous. V was cut by 4 bases and J by 7 bases, with 13 bases left in between. The CDR3 sequence is 13 residues long. The CDR3 region has the DNA TGTGCCAGCAGTTCCAATGGTTTCGGTGGCTACACCTTC. Its translation: CASSSNGFGGYTF.

V usage is TRBV20-1 and J usage is TRBJ1-1; 11 nucleotides match TRBD1. Looked up from germline, CDR1 is DFQATT and CDR2 is SNEGSKA (reference sequence). J lost 0 bases, V lost 5 bases, and 14 bases had no gene match. The CDR3 length is 18 residues. CDR3 in amino acids: CSAPVYTGTGGMNTEAFF. CDR3 in DNA: TGCAGTGCTCCAGTTTATACCGGGACAGGGGGGATGAACACTGAAGCTTTCTTT.

This clonotype showed up many times. The chain links TRBV5-1 to TRBJ1-1; no definite D call. Germline V lookup: CDR1 SGHRS, CDR2 YFSETQ. The CDR3 covers 13 residues. The V gene lost 1 base and the J gene lost 1 base, with 5 bases spanning the gap. The DNA for the CDR3 is TGCGCCAGCAGCTTGCTGGGGAACACTGAAGCTTTCTTT. Protein sequence: CASSLLGNTEAFF.